Only a few counts were recorded for the clone carrying this TCR beta chain. The antigen is not known. Noted treatment: approximately 11-day PBMC culture with coronavirus spike peptide pools or control peptides (ViraFEST assay). The entry originates in a study of vaccination and CD4 T cells after COVID-19. On the study more broadly: Vaccinees got either two BNT162b2 doses or two mRNA-1273 doses.

CD4+ T cells that had been cultured provided DNA sequenced with the Oncomine TCR Beta short-read assay. CD4+ T cells were cultured, and genomic DNA was extracted from them. TCRdb independently ran MiXCR on the PCR reads; one entry per CDR3 protein. In the table there are some 15,000 distinct CDR3 sequences, approximately 29% of which are singletons. Study results and caveats: From a median of roughly 21 to 38, SARS-CoV-2-reactive clonotypes increased, though not significantly.

The V end lost 5 bases, the J end lost 3 bases, and 11 bases lay between the germline ends. Germline V CDR1 and CDR2: SGHNT, YENEEA. The length of the CDR3 is 13 residues. Sequenced: cultured CD4+ T cells from blood. The source is a human donor with COVID-19. The chain combines TRBV11-3 with TRBJ2-7; possible D gene TRBD1, 6 bases. The chain's CDR3 is CASSPDRNYEQYF. CDR3 in DNA: TGTGCCAGCAGCCCGGACAGAAACTACGAGCAGTACTTC.